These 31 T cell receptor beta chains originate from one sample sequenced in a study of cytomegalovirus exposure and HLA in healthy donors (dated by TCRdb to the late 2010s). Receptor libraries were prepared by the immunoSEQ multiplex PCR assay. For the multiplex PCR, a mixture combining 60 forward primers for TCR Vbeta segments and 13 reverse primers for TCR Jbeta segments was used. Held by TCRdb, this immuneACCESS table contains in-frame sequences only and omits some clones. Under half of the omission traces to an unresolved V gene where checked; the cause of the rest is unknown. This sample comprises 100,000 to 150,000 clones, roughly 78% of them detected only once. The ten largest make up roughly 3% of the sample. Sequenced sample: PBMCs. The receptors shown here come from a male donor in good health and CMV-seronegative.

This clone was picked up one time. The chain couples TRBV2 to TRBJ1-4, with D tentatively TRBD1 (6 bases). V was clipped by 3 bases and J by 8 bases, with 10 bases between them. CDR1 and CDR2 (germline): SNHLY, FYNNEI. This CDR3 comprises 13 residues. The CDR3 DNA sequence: TGTGCCAGCAGTGACGGGGGGGCGGAAAAACTGTTTTTT. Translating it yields CASSDGGAEKLFF.

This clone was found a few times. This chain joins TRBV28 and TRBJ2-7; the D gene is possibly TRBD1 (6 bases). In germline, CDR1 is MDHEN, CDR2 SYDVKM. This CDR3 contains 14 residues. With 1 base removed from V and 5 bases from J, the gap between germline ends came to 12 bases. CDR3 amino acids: CASSLSWTANEQYF. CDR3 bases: TGTGCCAGCAGTTTATCGTGGACAGCCAACGAGCAGTACTTC. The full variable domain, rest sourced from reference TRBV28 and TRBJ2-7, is DVKVTQSSRYLVKRTGEKVFLECVQDMDHENMFWYRQDPGLGLRLIYFSYDVKMKEKGDIPEGYSVSREKKERFSLILESASTNQTSMYLCASSLSWTANEQYFGPGTRLTVT.

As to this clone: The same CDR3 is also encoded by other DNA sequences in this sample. The CDR3 sequence is CASSLQGADYGYTF. The CDR3 region has the DNA TGTGCCAGCAGCTTGCAGGGGGCGGACTATGGCTACACCTTC. The rearrangement uses TRBV5-4 and TRBJ1-2; the match to TRBD1 covers 8 bases. With 1 base clipped from V and 3 bases from J, the junction kept 2 bases outside the gene matches. This CDR3 is 14 amino acids long. The germline CDR1 and CDR2 sequences are SGHNT and YYREEE (reference sequence).

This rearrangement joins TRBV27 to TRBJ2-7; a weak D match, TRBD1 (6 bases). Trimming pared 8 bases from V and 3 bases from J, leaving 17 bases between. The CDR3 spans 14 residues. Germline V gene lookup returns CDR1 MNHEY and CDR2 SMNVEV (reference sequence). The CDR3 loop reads CASGQTGSYYEQYF. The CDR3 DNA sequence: TGTGCCAGCGGACAGACAGGTTCATACTACGAGCAGTACTTC.

CDR3 in DNA: TGTGCCAGCAGCTTAGATCGGGGGGACAGGGGAGCCCAGTACTTC. Amino acid sequence: CASSLDRGDRGAQYF. The V and J genes are TRBV11-2 and TRBJ2-5, with TRBD1 matching over 10 bases. Germline V lookup: CDR1 SGHAT, CDR2 FQNNGV. V lost 0 bases and J lost 9; bases outside the gene matches: 7. The CDR3 covers 15 residues.

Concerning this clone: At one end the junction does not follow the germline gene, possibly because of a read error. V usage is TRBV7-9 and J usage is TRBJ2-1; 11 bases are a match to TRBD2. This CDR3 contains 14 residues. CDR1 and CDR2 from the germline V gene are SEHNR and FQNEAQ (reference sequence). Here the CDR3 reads CSSSSRTSGNEQFF. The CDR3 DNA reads TGTTCCAGCAGCTCTCGGACTAGCGGGAATGAGCAGTTCTTC.

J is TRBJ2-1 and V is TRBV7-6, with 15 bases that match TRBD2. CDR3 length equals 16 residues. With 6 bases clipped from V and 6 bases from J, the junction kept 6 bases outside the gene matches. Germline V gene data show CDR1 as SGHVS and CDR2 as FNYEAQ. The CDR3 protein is CASSPGLAGGPNEQFF. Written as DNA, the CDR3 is TGTGCCAGCAGTCCGGGACTAGCGGGGGGTCCCAATGAGCAGTTCTTC.

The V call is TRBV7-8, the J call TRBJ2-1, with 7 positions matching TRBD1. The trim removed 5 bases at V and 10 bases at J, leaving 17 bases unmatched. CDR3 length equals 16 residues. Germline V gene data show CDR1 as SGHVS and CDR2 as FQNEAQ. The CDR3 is CASSPTGALNLKEQFF. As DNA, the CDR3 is TGTGCCAGCAGCCCCACAGGGGCCCTAAACTTGAAAGAGCAGTTCTTC.

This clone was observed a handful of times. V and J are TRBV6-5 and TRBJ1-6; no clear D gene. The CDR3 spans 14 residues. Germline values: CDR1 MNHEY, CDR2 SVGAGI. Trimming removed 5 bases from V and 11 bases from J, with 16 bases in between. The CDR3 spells CASSTGGAETPLHF. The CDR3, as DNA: TGTGCCAGCAGTACCGGTGGTGCGGAAACACCCCTCCACTTT.

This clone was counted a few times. CDR3 nucleotides: TGCGCCAGCAGCTGGGGGGGGAACACTGAAGCTTTCTTT. Protein sequence: CASSWGGNTEAFF. The genes are TRBV5-1 and TRBJ1-1; maybe TRBD1 (5 bases). The V and J ends lost 3 bases and 1 base respectively, with 7 bases between them. The germline V gene has CDR1 SGHRS and CDR2 YFSETQ. The length of the CDR3 is 13 residues. Looking up the rest from reference TRBV5-1 and TRBJ1-1 gives the full variable domain: KAGVTQTPRYLIKTRGQQVTLSCSPISGHRSVSWYQQTPGQGLQFLFEYFSETQRNKGNFPGRFSGRQFSNSRSEMNVSTLELGDSALYLCASSWGGNTEAFFGQGTRLTVV.

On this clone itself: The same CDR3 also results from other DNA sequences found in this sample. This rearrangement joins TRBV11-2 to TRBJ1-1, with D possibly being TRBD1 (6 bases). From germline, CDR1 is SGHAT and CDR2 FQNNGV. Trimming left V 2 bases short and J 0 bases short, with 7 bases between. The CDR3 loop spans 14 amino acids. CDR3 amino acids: CASSLQGMNTEAFF. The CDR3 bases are TGTGCCAGCAGCTTACAGGGGATGAACACTGAAGCTTTCTTT.

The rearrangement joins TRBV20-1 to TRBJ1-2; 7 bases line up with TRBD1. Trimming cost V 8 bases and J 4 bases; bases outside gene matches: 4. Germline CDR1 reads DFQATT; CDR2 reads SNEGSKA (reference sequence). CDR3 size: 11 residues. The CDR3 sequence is CSTWDSYGYTF. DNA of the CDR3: TGCAGTACTTGGGACAGCTATGGCTACACCTTC.

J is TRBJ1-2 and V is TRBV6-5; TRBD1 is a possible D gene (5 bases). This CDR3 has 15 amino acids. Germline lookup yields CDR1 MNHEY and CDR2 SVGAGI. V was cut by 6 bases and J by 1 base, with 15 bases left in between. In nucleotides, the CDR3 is TGTGCCAGCAGCCGGGGGTTGGGTATTAACTATGGCTACACCTTC. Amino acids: CASSRGLGINYGYTF.

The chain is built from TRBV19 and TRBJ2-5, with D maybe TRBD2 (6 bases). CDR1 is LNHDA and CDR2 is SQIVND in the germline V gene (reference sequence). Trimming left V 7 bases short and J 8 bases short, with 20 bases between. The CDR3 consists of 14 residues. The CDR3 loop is CASTAGTPGSTQYF. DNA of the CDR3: TGTGCCAGTACCGCCGGGACCCCCGGGAGTACCCAGTACTTC.

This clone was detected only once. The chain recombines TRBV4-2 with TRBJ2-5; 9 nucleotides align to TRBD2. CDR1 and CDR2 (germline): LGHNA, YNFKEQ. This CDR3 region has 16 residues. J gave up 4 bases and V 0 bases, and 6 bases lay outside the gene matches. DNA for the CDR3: TGTGCCAGCAGCCAAGAGCGGGGACTAGCAGGAGAGACCCAGTACTTC. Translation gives CASSQERGLAGETQYF.

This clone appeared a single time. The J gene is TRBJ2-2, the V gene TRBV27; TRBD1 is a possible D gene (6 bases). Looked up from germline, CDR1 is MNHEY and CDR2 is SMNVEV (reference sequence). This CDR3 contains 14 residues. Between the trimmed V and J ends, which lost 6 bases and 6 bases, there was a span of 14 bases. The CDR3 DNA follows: TGTGCCAGCAGCCCTGACAGGCTGGCCGGGGAGCTGTTTTTT. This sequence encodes CASSPDRLAGELFF.

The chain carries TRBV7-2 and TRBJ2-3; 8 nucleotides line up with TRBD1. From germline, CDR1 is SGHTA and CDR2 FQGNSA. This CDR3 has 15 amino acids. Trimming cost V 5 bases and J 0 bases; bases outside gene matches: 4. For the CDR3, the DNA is TGTGCCAGCAGCCGGACAGGGTTTAGCACAGATACGCAGTATTTT. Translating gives CASSRTGFSTDTQYF. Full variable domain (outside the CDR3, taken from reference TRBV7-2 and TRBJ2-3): GAGVSQSPSNKVTEKGKDVELRCDPISGHTALYWYRQSLGQGLEFLIYFQGNSAPDKSGLPSDRFSAERTGGSVSTLTIQRTQQEDSAVYLCASSRTGFSTDTQYFGPGTRLTVL.

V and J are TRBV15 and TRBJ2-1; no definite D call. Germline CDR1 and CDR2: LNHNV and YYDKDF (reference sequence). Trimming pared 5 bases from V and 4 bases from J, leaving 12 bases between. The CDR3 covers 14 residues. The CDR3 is CATSFRQRYNEQFF. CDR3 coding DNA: TGTGCCACCAGCTTCCGACAACGATACAATGAGCAGTTCTTC.

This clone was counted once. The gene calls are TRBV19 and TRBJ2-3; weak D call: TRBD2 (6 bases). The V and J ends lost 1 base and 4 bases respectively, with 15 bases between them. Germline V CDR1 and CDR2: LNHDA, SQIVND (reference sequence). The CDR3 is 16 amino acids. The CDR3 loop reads CASSIVRGGGADTQYF. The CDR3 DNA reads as TGTGCCAGTAGTATAGTACGGGGAGGAGGTGCAGATACGCAGTATTTT.

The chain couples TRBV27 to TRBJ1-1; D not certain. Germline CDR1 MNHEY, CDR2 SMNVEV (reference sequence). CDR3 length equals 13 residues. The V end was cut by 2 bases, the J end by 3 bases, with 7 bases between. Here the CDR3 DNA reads TGTGCCAGCAGTTTAACTCCTTACACTGAAGCTTTCTTT. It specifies CASSLTPYTEAFF.

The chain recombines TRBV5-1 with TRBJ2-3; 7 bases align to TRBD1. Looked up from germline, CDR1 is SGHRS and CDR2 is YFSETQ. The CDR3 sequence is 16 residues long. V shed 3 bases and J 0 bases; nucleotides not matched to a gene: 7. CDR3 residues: CASSSFPRGSTDTQYF. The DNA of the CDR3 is TGCGCCAGCAGCTCCTTTCCCAGGGGGAGCACAGATACGCAGTATTTT.

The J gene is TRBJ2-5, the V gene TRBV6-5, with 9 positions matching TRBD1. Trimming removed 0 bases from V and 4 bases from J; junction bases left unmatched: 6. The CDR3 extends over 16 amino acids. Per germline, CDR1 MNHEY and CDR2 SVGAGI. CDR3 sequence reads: CASSYSFGTGSETQYF. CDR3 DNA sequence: TGTGCCAGCAGTTACTCGTTTGGGACAGGGTCAGAGACCCAGTACTTC.

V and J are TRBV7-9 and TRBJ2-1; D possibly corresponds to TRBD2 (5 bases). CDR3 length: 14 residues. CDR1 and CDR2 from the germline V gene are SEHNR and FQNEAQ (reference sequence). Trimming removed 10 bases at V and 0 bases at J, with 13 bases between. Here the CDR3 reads CATRRGSSYNEQFF. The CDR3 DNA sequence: TGTGCCACACGTCGGGGTAGCTCCTACAATGAGCAGTTCTTC.

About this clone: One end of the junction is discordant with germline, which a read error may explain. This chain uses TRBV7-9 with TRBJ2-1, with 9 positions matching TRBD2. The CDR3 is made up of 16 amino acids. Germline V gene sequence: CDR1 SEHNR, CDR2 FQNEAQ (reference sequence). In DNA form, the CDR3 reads TGTTCCAGCAGCTTTGGAAGGACTAGCGTAGACAATGAGCAGTTCTTC. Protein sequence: CSSSFGRTSVDNEQFF.

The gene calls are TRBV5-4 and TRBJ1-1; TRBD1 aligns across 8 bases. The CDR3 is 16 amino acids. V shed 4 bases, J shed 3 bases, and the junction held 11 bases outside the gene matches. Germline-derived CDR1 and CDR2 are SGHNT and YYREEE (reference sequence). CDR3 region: CASSPWTGRRDTEAFF. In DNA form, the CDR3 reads TGTGCCAGCAGCCCATGGACAGGGAGGAGAGACACTGAAGCTTTCTTT.

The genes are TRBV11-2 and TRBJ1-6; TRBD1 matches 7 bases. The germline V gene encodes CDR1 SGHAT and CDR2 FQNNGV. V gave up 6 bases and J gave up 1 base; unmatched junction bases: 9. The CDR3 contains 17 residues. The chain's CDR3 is CASSGLYRGSYNSPLHF. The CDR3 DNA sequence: TGTGCCAGCAGTGGCCTCTACAGGGGATCCTATAATTCACCCCTCCACTTT.

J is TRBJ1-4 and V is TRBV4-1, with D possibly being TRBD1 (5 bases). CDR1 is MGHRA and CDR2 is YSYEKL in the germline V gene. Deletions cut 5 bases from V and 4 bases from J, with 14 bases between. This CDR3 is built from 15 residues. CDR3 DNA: TGCGCCAGCAGCAACAGGCAAGATCTTAATGAAAAACTGTTTTTT. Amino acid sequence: CASSNRQDLNEKLFF.

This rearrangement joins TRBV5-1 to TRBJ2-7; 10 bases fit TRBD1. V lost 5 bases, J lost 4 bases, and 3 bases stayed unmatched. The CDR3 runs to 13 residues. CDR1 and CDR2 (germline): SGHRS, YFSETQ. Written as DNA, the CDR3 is TGCGCCAGCAGGGACAGGGGGATTTACGAGCAGTACTTC. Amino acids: CASRDRGIYEQYF.

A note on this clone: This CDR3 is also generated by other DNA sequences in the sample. In DNA form, the CDR3 reads TGTGCCAGCAGCTCCCGGGGGGGAAACACCGGGGAGCTGTTTTTT. Its protein product is CASSSRGGNTGELFF. The chain carries TRBV5-4 and TRBJ2-2, with TRBD2 matching over 8 bases. V lost 3 bases and J lost 2; bases outside the gene matches: 3. Germline lookup yields CDR1 SGHNT and CDR2 YYREEE (reference sequence). The CDR3 has 15 residues.

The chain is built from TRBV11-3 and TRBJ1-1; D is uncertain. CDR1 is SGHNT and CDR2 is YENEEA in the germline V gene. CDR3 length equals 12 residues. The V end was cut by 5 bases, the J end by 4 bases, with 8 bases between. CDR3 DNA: TGTGCCAGCAGCCAACAGAGCACTGAAGCTTTCTTT. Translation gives CASSQQSTEAFF.

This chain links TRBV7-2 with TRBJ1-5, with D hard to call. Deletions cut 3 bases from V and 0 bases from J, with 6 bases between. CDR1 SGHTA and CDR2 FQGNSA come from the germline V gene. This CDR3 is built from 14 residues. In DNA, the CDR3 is TGTGCCAGCAGCTTGGAGGTTAGCAATCAGCCCCAGCATTTT. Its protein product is CASSLEVSNQPQHF.